This is a list of T cell receptor beta chains from one sample in a study of PD-1 blockade in classical Hodgkin lymphoma. Repertoires were generated with immunoSEQ multiplex PCR, while TCRdb's copy carries only in-frame clones and drops some. The sample yields approximately 89,000 clones, nearly 85% seen once. Specimen: peripheral blood mononuclear cells (PBMCs), collected before the fourth cycle of nivolumab. Receptors were obtained from a human donor with classical Hodgkin lymphoma. The CDR3 runs from the conserved cysteine through the conserved F or W.

TRBJ2-1 | TRBV5-1 | CASSFRMPGASGSFYNEQFF
TRBJ2-3 | TRBV18 | CASSPLAVAGVTDTQYF
TRBJ2-7 | TRBV7-9 | CASRPGGDPRGEQYF
TRBJ2-5 | TRBV4-2 | CASSQRLAGAQETQYF
TRBJ1-1 | TRBV10-2 | CASSPRDRGNTEAFF
TRBJ2-3 | TRBV27 | CASSLDLPEGVDTQYF
TRBJ1-1 | TRBV5-1 | CASSPALNTEAFF
TRBJ1-2 | TRBV18 | CASSLTGTGLDANYGYTF
TRBJ2-1 | TRBV11-2 | CASSSRLAGGLQFF
TRBJ1-2 | TRBV7-9 | CASSFGSGEYGYTF
TRBJ2-2 | TRBV2 | CASSEGLAGRELFF
TRBJ1-1 | TRBV7-2 | CASSLVGRRVAFF
TRBJ2-3 | TRBV7-2 | CASSFTGLDTQYF
TRBJ2-2 | TRBV5-1 | CASSLAGNNLAPGELFF
TRBJ2-7 | TRBV6-1 | CASSLTGTVPYEQYF
TRBJ2-7 | TRBV11-2 | CASSLDRSTGYEQYF
TRBJ2-3 | TRBV7-6 | CATGDRGHTDTQYF
TRBJ1-2 | TRBV18 | CASSTSGGTNYGYTF
TRBJ1-3 | TRBV5-6 | CASSLGSAFSNTIYF
TRBJ1-4 | TRBV7-9 | CASAGEKLFF
TRBJ2-7 | TRBV11-2 | CASSSRQVWEGEQYF
TRBJ2-6 | TRBV7-6 | CASSQDTLSGANVLTF
TRBJ1-4 | TRBV6-5 | CASSPRRPDEKLFF
TRBJ1-5 | TRBV5-1 | CASSFNPQGGGERSQPQHF
TRBJ2-1 | TRBV9 | CASSVGLLKRNDNEQFF
TRBJ1-2 | TRBV19 | CASSIRTGGADGYTF
TRBJ1-1 | TRBV29-1 | CSVQGGRGNTEAFF
TRBJ2-7 | TRBV11-2 | CASSLVASREQYF
TRBJ2-2 | TRBV27 | CASSLAGLAPGELFF
TRBJ2-2 | TRBV10-3 | CAISQQGIGTGELFF
TRBJ1-1 | TRBV19 | CASSLSGVMNTEAFF
TRBJ1-1 | TRBV6-6 | CASSYPTGGSPTEAFF
TRBJ2-7 | TRBV11-2 | CASSHTSDSYEQYF
TRBJ2-2 | TRBV30 | CAYTSRNTGELFF
TRBJ2-1 | TRBV9 | CASSHPDRVSEQFF
TRBJ1-2 | TRBV7-8 | CASSADVPYGYTF
TRBJ2-1 | TRBV5-6 | CASSGSRQFF
TRBJ2-7 | TRBV5-1 | CASSPSTTTGEQYF
TRBJ2-4 | TRBV7-2 | CASSSLTSGENIQYF
TRBJ2-3 | TRBV6-1 | CASSENPGIGLDTQYF
TRBJ2-1 | TRBV19 | CASSIATLEAEQFF
TRBJ1-1 | TRBV5-1 | CASRRDGELKTEAFF
TRBJ1-1 | TRBV7-8 | CASSLGSPGAEAFF
TRBJ2-3 | TRBV29-1 | CSVELAGGRPSTDTQYF
TRBJ2-7 | TRBV19 | CASRTSGSGREYF
TRBJ1-4 | TRBV18 | CASSPSRQGTNEKLFF
TRBJ2-1 | TRBV5-1 | CASSLSGESYNEQFF
TRBJ2-1 | TRBV4-1 | CASSQVPLSSYNEQFF